This record concerns one TCR beta chain sequence. The source of the sample is a study of T-cell reconstitution after alpha-beta-depleted transplantation in children. Using unique molecular identifiers, the investigators prepared the TCRbeta library. TCRdb fed the PCR reads into MiXCR, producing one record per CDR3 protein. Seen here are about 420,000 distinct CDR3 sequences, 11% observed once, and the top ten hold roughly 6%. Germline V lookup: CDR1 SGHNT, CDR2 YYREEE (reference sequence). Trimming left V 0 bases short and J 7 bases short, with 10 bases between. The CDR3 consists of 14 residues. The sample in question was PBMCs from the stem cell graft donor, obtained from the stem cell graft. The rearrangement uses TRBV5-4 and TRBJ2-2, with a tentative D call TRBD2 (5 bases). The TCR sequence derives from a human donor who donated a stem cell graft to a child with acute myeloid leukemia. The CDR3 coding sequence is TGTGCCAGCAGCTTGGCTTCGGGGATCGGGGAGCTGTTTTTT. This gives the protein CASSLASGIGELFF.